Listed here is a single T cell receptor (beta chain). The Seattle patients joined while their infection was active and were tracked longitudinally afterward. This CDR3 comprises 14 residues. The trim removed 0 bases at V and 9 bases at J, leaving 8 bases unmatched. Germline V gene data show CDR1 as MNHNY and CDR2 as SVGAGI (reference sequence). Authors' processing steps: Amplifying reference gene primers gave estimates of nucleated cell counts. The repertoire was sequenced with immunoSEQ multiplex PCR; TCRdb's copy has only in-frame clones and lacks some. That table supplies the V and J calls and clone size; D and trimming were determined from the DNA. This sample has around 300,000 clones; approximately 88% occur once, and the top ten carry 1.5% to 2%. This entry is derived from a study of blood T cell repertoires in COVID-19. About the research overall: T cells, B-cell-depleted T cells, or PBMCs provided the cDNA or gDNA that served as material.

This TCR derives from a woman aged 30 to 39 with COVID-19, enrolled during active disease. This chain links TRBV6-6 with TRBJ2-7; 7 bases match TRBD2. The sequencing sample was made of peripheral blood. CDR3 DNA: TGTGCCAGCAGTTACTCGCGGGGGACCCCCGTGCAGTACTTC. Its translation: CASSYSRGTPVQYF.